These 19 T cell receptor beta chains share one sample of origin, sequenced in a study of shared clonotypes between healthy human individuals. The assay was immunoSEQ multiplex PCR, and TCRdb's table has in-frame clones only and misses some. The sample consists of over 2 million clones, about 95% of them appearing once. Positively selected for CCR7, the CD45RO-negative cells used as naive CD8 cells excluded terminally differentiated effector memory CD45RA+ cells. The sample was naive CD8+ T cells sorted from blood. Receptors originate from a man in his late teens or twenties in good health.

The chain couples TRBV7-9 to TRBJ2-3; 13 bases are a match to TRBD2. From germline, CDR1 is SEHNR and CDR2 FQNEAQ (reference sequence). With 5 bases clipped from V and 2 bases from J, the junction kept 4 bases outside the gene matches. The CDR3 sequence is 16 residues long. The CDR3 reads CASSRGTSGATDTQYF. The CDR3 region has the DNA TGTGCCAGCAGCCGAGGGACTAGCGGGGCCACAGATACGCAGTATTTT.

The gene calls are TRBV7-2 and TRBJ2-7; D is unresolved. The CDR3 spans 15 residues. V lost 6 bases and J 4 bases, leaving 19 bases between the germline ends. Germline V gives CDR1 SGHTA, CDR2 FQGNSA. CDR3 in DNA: TGTGCCAGCAGAGATCCCCGCGGCCGCGAATACGAGCAGTACTTC. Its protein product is CASRDPRGREYEQYF.

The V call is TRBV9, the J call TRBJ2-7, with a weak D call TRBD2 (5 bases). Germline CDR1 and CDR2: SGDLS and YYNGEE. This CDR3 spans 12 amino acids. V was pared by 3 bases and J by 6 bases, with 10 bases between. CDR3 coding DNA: TGTGCCAGCAGCGCGGGGTCGAGCGAGCAGTACTTC. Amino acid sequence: CASSAGSSEQYF.

CDR3 sequence (DNA): TGTGCCAGCAGCTTAAATGGGGTTCTTCTCAATGAGCAGTTCTTC. Its translation: CASSLNGVLLNEQFF. The chain has TRBV11-2 and TRBJ2-1; D not certain. V was clipped by 2 bases and J by 6 bases, with 14 bases between them. Germline V gives CDR1 SGHAT, CDR2 FQNNGV. This CDR3 has 15 residues.

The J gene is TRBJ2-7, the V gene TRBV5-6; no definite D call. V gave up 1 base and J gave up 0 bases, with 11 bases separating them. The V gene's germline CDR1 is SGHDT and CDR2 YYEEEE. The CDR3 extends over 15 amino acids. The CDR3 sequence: CASSLYTSLSYEQYF. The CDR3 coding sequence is TGTGCCAGCAGCTTGTACACGTCCCTCTCCTACGAGCAGTACTTC.

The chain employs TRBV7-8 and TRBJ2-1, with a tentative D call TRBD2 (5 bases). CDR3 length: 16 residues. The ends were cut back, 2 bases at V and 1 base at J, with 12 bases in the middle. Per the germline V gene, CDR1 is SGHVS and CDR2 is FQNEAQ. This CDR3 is CASSLPTGYSYNEQFF. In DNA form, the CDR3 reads TGTGCCAGCAGCTTACCGACGGGGTATTCCTACAATGAGCAGTTCTTC.

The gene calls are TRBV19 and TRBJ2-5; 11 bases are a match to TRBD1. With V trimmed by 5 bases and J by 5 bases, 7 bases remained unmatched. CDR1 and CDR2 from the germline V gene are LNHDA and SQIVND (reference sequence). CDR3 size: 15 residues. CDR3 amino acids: CASSPDRGRGETQYF. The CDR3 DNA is TGTGCCAGTAGTCCGGACAGGGGGCGCGGGGAGACCCAGTACTTC.

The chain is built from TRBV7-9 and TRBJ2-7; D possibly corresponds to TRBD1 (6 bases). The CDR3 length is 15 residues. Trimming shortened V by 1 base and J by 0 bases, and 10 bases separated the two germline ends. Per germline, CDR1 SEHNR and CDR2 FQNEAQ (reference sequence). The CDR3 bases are TGTGCCAGCAGCTTAGAAGTGGACAGCTCCTACGAGCAGTACTTC. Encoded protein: CASSLEVDSSYEQYF. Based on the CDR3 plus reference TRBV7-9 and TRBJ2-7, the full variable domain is DTGVSQNPRHKITKRGQNVTFRCDPISEHNRLYWYRQTLGQGPEFLTYFQNEAQLEKSRLLSDRFSAERPKGSFSTLEIQRTEQGDSAMYLCASSLEVDSSYEQYFGPGTRLTVT.

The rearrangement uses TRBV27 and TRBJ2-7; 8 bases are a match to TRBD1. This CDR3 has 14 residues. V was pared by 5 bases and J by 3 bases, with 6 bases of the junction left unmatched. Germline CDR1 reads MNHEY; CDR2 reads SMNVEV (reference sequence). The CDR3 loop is CASSTRTGRYEQYF. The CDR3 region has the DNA TGTGCCAGCAGTACACGGACAGGGCGCTACGAGCAGTACTTC.

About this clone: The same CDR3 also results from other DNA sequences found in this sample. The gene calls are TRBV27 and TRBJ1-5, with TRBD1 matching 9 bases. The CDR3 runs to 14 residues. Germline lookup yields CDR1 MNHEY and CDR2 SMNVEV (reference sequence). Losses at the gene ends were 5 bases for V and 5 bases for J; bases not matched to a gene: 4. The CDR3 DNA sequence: TGTGCCAGCAGTCCAGGACAGGGGCATCAGCCCCAGCATTTT. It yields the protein CASSPGQGHQPQHF.

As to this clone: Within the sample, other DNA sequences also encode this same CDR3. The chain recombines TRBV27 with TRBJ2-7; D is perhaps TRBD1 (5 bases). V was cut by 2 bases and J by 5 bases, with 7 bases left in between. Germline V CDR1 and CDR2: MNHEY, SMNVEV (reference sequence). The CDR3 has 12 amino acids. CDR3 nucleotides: TGTGCCAGCAGTTTACTAGGGGACGAGCAGTACTTC. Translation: CASSLLGDEQYF.

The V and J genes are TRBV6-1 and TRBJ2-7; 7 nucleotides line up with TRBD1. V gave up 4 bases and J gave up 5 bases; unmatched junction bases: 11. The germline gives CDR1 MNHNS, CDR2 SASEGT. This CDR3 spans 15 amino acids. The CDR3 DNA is TGTGCCAGCAGTGTCCCCGTTGGACAGGCCCACGAGCAGTACTTC. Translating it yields CASSVPVGQAHEQYF.

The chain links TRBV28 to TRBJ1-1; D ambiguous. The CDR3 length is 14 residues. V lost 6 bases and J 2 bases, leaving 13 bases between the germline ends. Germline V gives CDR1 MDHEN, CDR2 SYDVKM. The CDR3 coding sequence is TGTGCCAGCAGCCGCGCTTTGCCCAACACTGAAGCTTTCTTT. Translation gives CASSRALPNTEAFF.

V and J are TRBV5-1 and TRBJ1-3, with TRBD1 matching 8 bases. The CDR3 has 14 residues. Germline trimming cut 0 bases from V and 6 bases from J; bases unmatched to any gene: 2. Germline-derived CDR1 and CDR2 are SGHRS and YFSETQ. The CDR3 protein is CASSLGTGINTIYF. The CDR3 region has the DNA TGCGCCAGCAGCTTGGGGACAGGGATAAACACCATATATTTT.

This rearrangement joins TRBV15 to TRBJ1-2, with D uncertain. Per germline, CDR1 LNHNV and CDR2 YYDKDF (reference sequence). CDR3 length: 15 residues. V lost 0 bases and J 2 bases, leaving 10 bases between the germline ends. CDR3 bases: TGTGCCACCAGCAGAGATTTAGACACAAACTATGGCTACACCTTC. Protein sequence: CATSRDLDTNYGYTF.

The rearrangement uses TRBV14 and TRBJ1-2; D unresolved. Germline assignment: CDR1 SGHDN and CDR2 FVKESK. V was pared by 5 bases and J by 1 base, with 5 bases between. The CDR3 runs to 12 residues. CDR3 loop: CASSGYNYGYTF. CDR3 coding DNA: TGTGCCAGCAGCGGGTATAACTATGGCTACACCTTC.

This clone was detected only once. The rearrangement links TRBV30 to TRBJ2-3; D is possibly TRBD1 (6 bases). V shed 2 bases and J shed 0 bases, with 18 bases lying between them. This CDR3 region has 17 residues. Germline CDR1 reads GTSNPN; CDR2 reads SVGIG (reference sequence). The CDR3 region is CAWSYGERTVSTDTQYF. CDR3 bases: TGTGCCTGGAGTTATGGGGAGCGGACAGTGAGCACAGATACGCAGTATTTT. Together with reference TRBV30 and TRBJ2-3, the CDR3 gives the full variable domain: SQTIHQWPATLVQPVGSPLSLECTVEGTSNPNLYWYRQAAGRGLQLLFYSVGIGQISSEVPQNLSASRPQDRQFILSSKKLLLSDSGFYLCAWSYGERTVSTDTQYFGPGTRLTVL.

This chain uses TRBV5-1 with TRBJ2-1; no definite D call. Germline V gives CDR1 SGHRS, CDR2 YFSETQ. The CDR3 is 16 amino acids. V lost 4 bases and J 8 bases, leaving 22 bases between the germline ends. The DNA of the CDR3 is TGCGCCAGCAGCGGTATCTCCGGGTCCATAAGGGATGAGCAGTTCTTC. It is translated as CASSGISGSIRDEQFF.

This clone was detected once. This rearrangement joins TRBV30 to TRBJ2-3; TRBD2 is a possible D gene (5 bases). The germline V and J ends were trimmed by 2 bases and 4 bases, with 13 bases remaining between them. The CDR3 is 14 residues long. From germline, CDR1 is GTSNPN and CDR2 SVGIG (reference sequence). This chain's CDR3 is CAWSYGEASDTQYF. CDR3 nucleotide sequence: TGTGCCTGGAGTTACGGGGAAGCTTCAGATACGCAGTATTTT.